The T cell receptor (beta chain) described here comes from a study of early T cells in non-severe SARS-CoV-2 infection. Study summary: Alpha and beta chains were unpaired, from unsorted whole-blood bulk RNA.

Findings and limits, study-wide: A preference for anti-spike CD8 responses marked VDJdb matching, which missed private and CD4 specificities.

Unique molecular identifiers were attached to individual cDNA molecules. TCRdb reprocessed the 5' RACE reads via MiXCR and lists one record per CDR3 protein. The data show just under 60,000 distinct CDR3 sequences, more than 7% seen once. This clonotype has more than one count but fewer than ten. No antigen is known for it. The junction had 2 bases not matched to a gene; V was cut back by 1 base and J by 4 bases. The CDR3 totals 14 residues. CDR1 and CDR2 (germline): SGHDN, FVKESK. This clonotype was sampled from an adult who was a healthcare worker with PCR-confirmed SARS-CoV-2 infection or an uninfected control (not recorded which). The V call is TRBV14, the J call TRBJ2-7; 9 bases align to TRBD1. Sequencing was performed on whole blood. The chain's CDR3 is CASSQGQGGYEQYF. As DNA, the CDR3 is TGTGCCAGCAGCCAAGGACAGGGGGGATACGAGCAGTACTTC. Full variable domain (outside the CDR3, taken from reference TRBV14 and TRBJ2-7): EAGVTQFPSHSVIEKGQTVTLRCDPISGHDNLYWYRRVMGKEIKFLLHFVKESKQDESGMPNNRFLAERTGGTYSTLKVQPAELEDSGVYFCASSQGQGGYEQYFGPGTRLTVT.